The entry below describes one T cell receptor beta chain. This sample was taken from a study of technical replicates of blood from a few donors. Assay used: immunoSEQ multiplex PCR; TCRdb lists only in-frame clones, some missing. The data show more than 60,000 clones, 85% to 95% seen once. V lost 8 bases and J lost 2; bases outside the gene matches: 5. The CDR3 extends over 13 amino acids. The germline gives CDR1 SQVTM, CDR2 ANQGSEA. Sequences were obtained from T cells isolated from PBMCs. The TCR comes from a human donor in good health. The chain couples TRBV29-1 to TRBJ2-1, with TRBD1 matching over 8 bases. The CDR3 region is CSTRTGTYNEQFF. DNA of the CDR3: TGCAGCACACGGACAGGGACCTACAATGAGCAGTTCTTC.